This TCR beta chain was observed in a study of blood T cell repertoires in COVID-19. Across the whole study: Italy, Spain and the United States were the sources of the convalescent and acute COVID-19 samples. The cDNA or gDNA used as material had been derived from T cells, B-cell-depleted T cells, or PBMCs.

V gave up 5 bases and J gave up 5 bases; unmatched junction bases: 11. Germline CDR1 reads MNHEY; CDR2 reads SMNVEV (reference sequence). This CDR3 is built from 15 residues. Generated by immunoSEQ multiplex PCR, the TCRdb table keeps only in-frame clones and is missing some. The sample holds 45,000 to 65,000 clones; around 79% are singletons and the top ten take about two fifths. The clonotype originates from a man aged 70-80 years with active or convalescent COVID-19. Sequenced: peripheral blood. This rearrangement joins TRBV27 to TRBJ2-5; 7 bases fit TRBD2. The CDR3 loop is CASSRRARREETQYF. The CDR3 bases are TGTGCCAGCAGTCGACGCGCTAGGCGGGAGGAGACCCAGTACTTC.